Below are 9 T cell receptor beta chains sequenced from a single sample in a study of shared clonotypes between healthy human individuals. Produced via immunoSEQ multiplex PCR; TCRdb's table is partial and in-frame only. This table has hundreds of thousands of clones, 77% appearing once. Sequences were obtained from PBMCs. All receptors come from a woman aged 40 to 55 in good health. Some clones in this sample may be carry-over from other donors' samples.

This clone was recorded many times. CDR3 DNA: TGTGCCAGCAGTTACCCCTCGGGTGGTGAACAGCCCCAGCATTTT. As protein: CASSYPSGGEQPQHF. The chain links TRBV6-6 to TRBJ1-5; D remains unclear. Germline-derived CDR1 and CDR2 are MNHNY and SVGAGI (reference sequence). The CDR3 has 15 amino acids. The V end was cut by 2 bases, the J end by 7 bases, with 15 bases between.

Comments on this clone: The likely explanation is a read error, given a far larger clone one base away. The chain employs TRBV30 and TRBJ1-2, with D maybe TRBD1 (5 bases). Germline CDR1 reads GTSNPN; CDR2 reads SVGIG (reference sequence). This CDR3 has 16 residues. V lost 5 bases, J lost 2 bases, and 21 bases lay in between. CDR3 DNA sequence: TGTGCCTGGCGGAGGGACCGCGCCTATGTAAACTATGGCTACACCTTC. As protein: CAWRRDRAYVNYGYTF.

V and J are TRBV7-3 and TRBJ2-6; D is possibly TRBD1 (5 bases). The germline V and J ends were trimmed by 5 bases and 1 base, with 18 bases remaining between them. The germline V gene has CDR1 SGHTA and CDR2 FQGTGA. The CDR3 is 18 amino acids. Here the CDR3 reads CASSPRPDIPSGANVLTF. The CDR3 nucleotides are TGTGCCAGCAGCCCTCGGCCGGACATCCCATCTGGGGCCAACGTCCTGACTTTC.

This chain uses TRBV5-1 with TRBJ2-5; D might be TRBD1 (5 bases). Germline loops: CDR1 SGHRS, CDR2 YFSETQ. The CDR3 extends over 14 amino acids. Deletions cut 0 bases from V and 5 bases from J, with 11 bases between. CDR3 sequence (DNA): TGCGCCAGCAGCTTGGGTCCAGGGATCGAGACCCAGTACTTC. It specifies CASSLGPGIETQYF.

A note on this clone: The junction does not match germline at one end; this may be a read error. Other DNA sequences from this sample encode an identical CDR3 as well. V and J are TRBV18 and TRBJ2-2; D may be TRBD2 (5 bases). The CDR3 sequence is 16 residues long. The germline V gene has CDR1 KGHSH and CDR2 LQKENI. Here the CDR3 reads CASSPLGGSETGELFF. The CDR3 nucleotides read TGTGCCAGCTCACCCCTCGGTGGTAGCGAGACCGGAGAGCTGTTTTTT.

The CDR3: CASSPPTGGYYNEQFF. CDR3 DNA sequence: TGTGCCAGCTCACCACCAACAGGGGGGTACTACAATGAGCAGTTCTTC. The gene calls are TRBV18 and TRBJ2-1; TRBD1 matches 8 bases. CDR3 length equals 16 residues. The junction had 4 bases not matched to a gene; V was cut back by 0 bases and J by 3 bases. Per the germline V gene, CDR1 is KGHSH and CDR2 is LQKENI.

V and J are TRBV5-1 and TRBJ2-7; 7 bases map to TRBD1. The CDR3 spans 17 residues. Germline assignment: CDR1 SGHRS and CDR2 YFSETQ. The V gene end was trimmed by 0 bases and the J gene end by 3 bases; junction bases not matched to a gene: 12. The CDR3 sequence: CASSLGGDTGTVYEQYF. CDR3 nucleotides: TGCGCCAGCAGCTTGGGGGGAGACACAGGGACAGTCTACGAGCAGTACTTC.

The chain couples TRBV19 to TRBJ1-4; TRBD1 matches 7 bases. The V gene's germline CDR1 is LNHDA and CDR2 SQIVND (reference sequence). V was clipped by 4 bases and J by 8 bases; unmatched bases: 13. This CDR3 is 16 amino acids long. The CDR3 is CASSTYRDSLEEKLFF. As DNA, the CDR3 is TGTGCCAGTAGTACGTACCGGGACAGCTTGGAAGAAAAACTGTTTTTT.

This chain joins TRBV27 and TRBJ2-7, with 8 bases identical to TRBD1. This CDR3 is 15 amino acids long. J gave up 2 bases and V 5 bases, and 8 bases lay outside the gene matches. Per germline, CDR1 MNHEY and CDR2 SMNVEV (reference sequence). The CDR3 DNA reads TGTGCCAGCAGTCCCGGGACAGGACCTGCCTACGAGCAGTACTTC. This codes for CASSPGTGPAYEQYF.